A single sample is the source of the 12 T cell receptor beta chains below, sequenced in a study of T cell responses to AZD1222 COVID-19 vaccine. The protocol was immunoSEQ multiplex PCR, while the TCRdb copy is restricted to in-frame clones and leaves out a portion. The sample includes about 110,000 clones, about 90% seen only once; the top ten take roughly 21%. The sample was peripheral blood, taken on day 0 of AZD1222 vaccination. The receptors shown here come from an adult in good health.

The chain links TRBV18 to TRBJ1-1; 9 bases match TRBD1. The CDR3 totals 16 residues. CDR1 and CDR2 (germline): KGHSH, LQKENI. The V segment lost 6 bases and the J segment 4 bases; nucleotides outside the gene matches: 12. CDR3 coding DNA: TGTGCCAGCTCGCGAAAAACAGGGGGCGAAGGCACTGAAGCTTTCTTT. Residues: CASSRKTGGEGTEAFF. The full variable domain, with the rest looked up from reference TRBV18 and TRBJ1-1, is NAGVMQNPRHLVRRRGQEARLRCSPMKGHSHVYWYRQLPEEGLKFMVYLQKENIIDESGMPKERFSAEFPKEGPSILRIQQVVRGDSAAYFCASSRKTGGEGTEAFFGQGTRLTVV.

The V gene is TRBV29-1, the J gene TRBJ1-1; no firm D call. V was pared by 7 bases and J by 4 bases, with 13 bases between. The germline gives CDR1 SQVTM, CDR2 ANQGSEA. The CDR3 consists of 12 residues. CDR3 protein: CSASFPGTEAFF. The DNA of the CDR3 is TGCAGCGCAAGTTTCCCGGGCACTGAAGCTTTCTTT.

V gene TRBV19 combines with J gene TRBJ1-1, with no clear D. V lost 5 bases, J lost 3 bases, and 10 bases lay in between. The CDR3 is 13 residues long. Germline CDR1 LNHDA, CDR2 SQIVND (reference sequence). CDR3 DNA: TGTGCCAGTAGTCTTAAGCGCGACACTGAAGCTTTCTTT. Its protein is CASSLKRDTEAFF.

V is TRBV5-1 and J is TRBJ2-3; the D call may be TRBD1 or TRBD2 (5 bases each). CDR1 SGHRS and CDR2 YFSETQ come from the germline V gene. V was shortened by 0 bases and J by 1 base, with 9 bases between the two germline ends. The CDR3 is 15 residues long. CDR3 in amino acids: CASSLAGRGTDTQYF. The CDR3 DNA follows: TGCGCCAGCAGCTTGGCGGGGCGCGGCACAGATACGCAGTATTTT.

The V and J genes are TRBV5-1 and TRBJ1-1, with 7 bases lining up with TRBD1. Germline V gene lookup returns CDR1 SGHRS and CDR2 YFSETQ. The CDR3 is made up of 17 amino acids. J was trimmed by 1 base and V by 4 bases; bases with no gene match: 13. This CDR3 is CASSLKPRQGPNTEAFF. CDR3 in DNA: TGCGCCAGCAGCCTGAAACCAAGACAGGGCCCGAACACTGAAGCTTTCTTT. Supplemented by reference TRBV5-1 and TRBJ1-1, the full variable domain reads KAGVTQTPRYLIKTRGQQVTLSCSPISGHRSVSWYQQTPGQGLQFLFEYFSETQRNKGNFPGRFSGRQFSNSRSEMNVSTLELGDSALYLCASSLKPRQGPNTEAFFGQGTRLTVV.

CDR3 in amino acids: CASSHGQAGYNYGYTF. CDR3 DNA sequence: TGTGCCAGCAGCCACGGACAGGCAGGTTATAACTATGGCTACACCTTC. The chain couples TRBV7-2 to TRBJ1-2, with 7 bases aligning to TRBD1. The ends lost 5 bases at V and 1 base at J; junction bases unmatched: 10. The CDR3 is 16 residues long. CDR1 and CDR2 (germline): SGHTA, FQGNSA.

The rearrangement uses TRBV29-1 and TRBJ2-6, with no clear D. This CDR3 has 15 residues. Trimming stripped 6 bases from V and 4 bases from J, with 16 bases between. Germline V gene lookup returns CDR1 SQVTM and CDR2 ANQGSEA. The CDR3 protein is CSVGPGNPGANVLTF. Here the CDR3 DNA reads TGCAGCGTGGGCCCGGGCAACCCGGGGGCCAACGTCCTGACTTTC.

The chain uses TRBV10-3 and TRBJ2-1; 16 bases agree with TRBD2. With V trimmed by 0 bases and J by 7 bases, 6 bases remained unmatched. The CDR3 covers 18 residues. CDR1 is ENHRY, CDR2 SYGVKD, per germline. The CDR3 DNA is TGTGCCATCAGTGAGTCGGGGACTAGCGGGGGGGCCGTGAATGAGCAGTTCTTC. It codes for CAISESGTSGGAVNEQFF.

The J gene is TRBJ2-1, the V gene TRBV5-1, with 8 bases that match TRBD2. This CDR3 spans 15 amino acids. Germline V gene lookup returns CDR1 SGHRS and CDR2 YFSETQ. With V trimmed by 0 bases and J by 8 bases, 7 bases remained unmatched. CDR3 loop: CASSLDRGGVDEQFF. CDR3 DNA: TGCGCCAGCAGCTTGGACCGGGGGGGAGTAGATGAGCAGTTCTTC.

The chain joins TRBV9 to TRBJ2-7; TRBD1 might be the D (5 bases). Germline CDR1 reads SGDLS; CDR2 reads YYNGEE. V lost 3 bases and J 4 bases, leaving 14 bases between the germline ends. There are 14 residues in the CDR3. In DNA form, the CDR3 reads TGTGCCAGCAGCGCTACAGGTTCTAGTTACGAGCAGTACTTC. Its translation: CASSATGSSYEQYF.

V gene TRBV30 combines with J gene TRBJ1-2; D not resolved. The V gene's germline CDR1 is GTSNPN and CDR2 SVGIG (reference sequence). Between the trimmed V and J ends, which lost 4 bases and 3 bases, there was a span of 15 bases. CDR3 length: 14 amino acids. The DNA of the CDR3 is TGTGCCTGGACCCCTAGGAGTAGCGACTATGGCTACACCTTC. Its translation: CAWTPRSSDYGYTF.

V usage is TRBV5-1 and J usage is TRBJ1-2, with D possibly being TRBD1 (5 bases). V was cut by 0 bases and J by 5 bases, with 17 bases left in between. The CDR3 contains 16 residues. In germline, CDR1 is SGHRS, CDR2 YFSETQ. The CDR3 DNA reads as TGCGCCAGCAGCTTGGGACGGCAGGGAGATAAGTATGGCTACACCTTC. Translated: CASSLGRQGDKYGYTF.